The 20 T cell receptor beta chains below all came from one sample that was sequenced in a study of cytomegalovirus exposure and HLA in healthy donors. Profiled with immunoSEQ multiplex PCR; TCRdb holds only in-frame clones, not every one. The data show about 150,000 clones, with roughly 86% seen just once and 2.1% held by the top ten. The sample taken for sequencing was PBMCs. These receptors originate from a human donor in good health.

The gene calls are TRBV4-1 and TRBJ1-5; D unclear. V dropped 4 bases and J dropped 5 bases, with 12 bases sitting between them. The CDR3 covers 14 residues. The V gene's germline CDR1 is MGHRA and CDR2 YSYEKL. DNA for the CDR3: TGCGCCAGCAGCCCACGGTCCCAGGATCAGCCCCAGCATTTT. Translating gives CASSPRSQDQPQHF.

This chain's CDR3 is CASNPRGLYNEQFF. The CDR3 nucleotides are TGTGCCAGCAATCCCCGAGGACTCTACAATGAGCAGTTCTTC. The J gene is TRBJ2-1, the V gene TRBV6-5; TRBD2 is a possible D gene (5 bases). Trimming pared 7 bases from V and 3 bases from J, leaving 13 bases between. Germline loops: CDR1 MNHEY, CDR2 SVGAGI. This CDR3 comprises 14 residues.

The V call is TRBV11-2, the J call TRBJ2-1, with TRBD2 identical over 9 bases. This CDR3 has 15 residues. The junction had 4 bases not matched to a gene; V was cut back by 3 bases and J by 4 bases. Germline assignment: CDR1 SGHAT and CDR2 FQNNGV. CDR3 coding DNA: TGTGCCAGCAGCTTGACTAGCGGAGGGTACAATGAGCAGTTCTTC. This gives the protein CASSLTSGGYNEQFF.

The V gene is TRBV20-1, the J gene TRBJ1-5; weak D call: TRBD1 (6 bases). The CDR3 is made up of 11 amino acids. The V end lost 5 bases, the J end lost 9 bases, and 11 bases lay between the germline ends. Germline CDR1 reads DFQATT; CDR2 reads SNEGSKA (reference sequence). CDR3 region: CSAPGERPQHF. The CDR3 nucleotides are TGCAGTGCTCCAGGGGAAAGGCCCCAGCATTTT.

This clone has just one count. CDR3 residues: CASSQVLSTAGELFF. In nucleotides, the CDR3 is TGCGCCAGCAGCCAAGTTCTTAGCACGGCCGGGGAGCTGTTTTTT. The V gene is TRBV4-3, the J gene TRBJ2-2; D unclear. This CDR3 has 15 residues. The V and J ends lost 1 base and 6 bases respectively, with 12 bases between them. CDR1 and CDR2 (germline): LGHNA, YSLEER.

The chain combines TRBV10-1 with TRBJ2-2; D unresolved. Germline V gene sequence: CDR1 WNHNN, CDR2 SYGVQD (reference sequence). The CDR3 has 13 amino acids. The V and J ends lost 4 bases and 7 bases respectively, with 10 bases between them. CDR3 coding DNA: TGCGCCAGCAGTGGTGACTCCTACGGGGAGCTGTTTTTT. Translating gives CASSGDSYGELFF.

This chain links TRBV10-3 with TRBJ2-1; 10 bases align to TRBD2. This CDR3 region has 16 residues. CDR1 and CDR2 from the germline V gene are ENHRY and SYGVKD. V was pared by 4 bases and J by 6 bases, with 9 bases of the junction left unmatched. CDR3 residues: CAISAPSGGRGNEQFF. CDR3 nucleotides: TGTGCCATCAGTGCCCCTAGCGGGGGCCGAGGCAATGAGCAGTTCTTC.

The chain uses TRBV7-6 and TRBJ2-1; 8 positions agree with TRBD1. After removal of 5 bases from V and 8 bases from J, the junction contained 11 bases not matched to a gene. The CDR3 extends over 15 amino acids. Germline-derived CDR1 and CDR2 are SGHVS and FNYEAQ. CDR3 amino acids: CASSRDRGDGYEQFF. The DNA of the CDR3 is TGTGCCAGCAGCCGAGACAGGGGAGACGGATATGAGCAGTTCTTC.

The chain employs TRBV15 and TRBJ2-7; D possibly corresponds to TRBD1 (6 bases). V was pared by 1 base and J by 3 bases, with 13 bases between. CDR3 size: 15 residues. Germline CDR1 LNHNV, CDR2 YYDKDF (reference sequence). The CDR3 nucleotides read TGTGCCACCAGCAGAGGGACAAGGGGGTTCTACGAGCAGTACTTC. It encodes CATSRGTRGFYEQYF. Combining the CDR3 with reference TRBV15 and TRBJ2-7 gives the whole variable domain DAMVIQNPRYQVTQFGKPVTLSCSQTLNHNVMYWYQQKSSQAPKLLFHYYDKDFNNEADTPDNFQSRRPNTSFCFLDIRSPGLGDTAMYLCATSRGTRGFYEQYFGPGTRLTVT.

The genes are TRBV7-8 and TRBJ1-4, with a weak D call TRBD1 (5 bases). The CDR3 covers 14 residues. V lost 7 bases and J 8 bases, leaving 17 bases between the germline ends. CDR1 is SGHVS, CDR2 FQNEAQ, per germline. Written as DNA, the CDR3 is TGTGCCAGCACGCGGCGGGGGGTTGGGGAAAAACTGTTTTTT. It translates to CASTRRGVGEKLFF.

V usage is TRBV4-2 and J usage is TRBJ2-3; tentatively, D is TRBD2 (6 bases). Germline V CDR1 and CDR2: LGHNA, YNFKEQ. The CDR3 has 16 residues. V lost 4 bases, J lost 3 bases, and 17 bases lay in between. CDR3 sequence: CASSRGAESFTDTQYF. The DNA of the CDR3 is TGTGCCAGCAGCCGCGGGGCGGAATCTTTTACAGATACGCAGTATTTT.

This clone showed up just a few times. The gene calls are TRBV6-6 and TRBJ1-5; D remains unclear. The CDR3 spans 14 residues. In germline, CDR1 is MNHNY, CDR2 SVGAGI (reference sequence). The ends were cut back, 0 bases at V and 9 bases at J, with 12 bases in the middle. CDR3 DNA: TGTGCCAGCAGTTACTCTTCTTTCCTCGGGCCCCAGCATTTT. Translation gives CASSYSSFLGPQHF.

The table lists this clone with a count of one. The rearrangement links TRBV19 to TRBJ1-6, with D possibly matching TRBD1 (5 bases). Per the germline V gene, CDR1 is LNHDA and CDR2 is SQIVND (reference sequence). The V end lost 5 bases, the J end lost 0 bases, and 17 bases lay between the germline ends. The CDR3 totals 18 residues. CDR3 in DNA: TGTGCCAGTAGTGCCCTAGGGGCGGAAAGCTCCTATAATTCACCCCTCCACTTT. Protein product: CASSALGAESSYNSPLHF.

The V gene is TRBV7-6, the J gene TRBJ2-7; possibly TRBD2 for D (6 bases). Germline CDR1 is SGHVS and CDR2 is FNYEAQ. This CDR3 has 13 residues. Trimming left V 5 bases short and J 3 bases short, with 11 bases between. The CDR3 DNA reads as TGTGCCAGCAGCCCGAGGAGGGGCTACGAGCAGTACTTC. It codes for CASSPRRGYEQYF. Drawing the rest from reference TRBV7-6 and TRBJ2-7, the complete variable domain is GAGVSQSPRYKVTKRGQDVALRCDPISGHVSLYWYRQALGQGPEFLTYFNYEAQQDKSGLPNDRFSAERPEGSISTLTIQRTEQRDSAMYRCASSPRRGYEQYFGPGTRLTVT.

The chain has TRBV9 and TRBJ1-4; D may be TRBD1 (5 bases). Germline lookup yields CDR1 SGDLS and CDR2 YYNGEE. The CDR3 totals 16 residues. V was trimmed by 4 bases and J by 8 bases, leaving 21 bases between them. This CDR3 reads CASSRALPQSGEKLFF. Here the CDR3 DNA reads TGTGCCAGCAGCCGCGCCCTGCCTCAATCAGGGGAAAAACTGTTTTTT.

The chain carries TRBV9 and TRBJ1-1; D unclear. Germline CDR1 is SGDLS and CDR2 is YYNGEE. This CDR3 contains 13 residues. Trimming pared 2 bases from V and 5 bases from J, leaving 10 bases between. CDR3 sequence (DNA): TGTGCCAGCAGCGTTGTCCCGAGGACTGAAGCTTTCTTT. It translates to CASSVVPRTEAFF.

The V gene is TRBV6-1, the J gene TRBJ1-2; D gene ambiguous. CDR3 length: 13 amino acids. V was clipped by 6 bases and J by 6 bases, with 14 bases between them. Germline V gives CDR1 MNHNS, CDR2 SASEGT. The CDR3 spells CASRDNRVHGYTF. CDR3 nucleotide sequence: TGTGCCAGCAGGGATAACAGAGTCCATGGCTACACCTTC.

A single count supports this clone. This chain uses TRBV18 with TRBJ2-5; 8 bases are shared with TRBD1. After removal of 4 bases from V and 5 bases from J, the junction contained 6 bases not matched to a gene. The CDR3 sequence is 14 residues long. In germline, CDR1 is KGHSH, CDR2 LQKENI. This CDR3 is CASSLTGALETQYF. For the CDR3, the DNA is TGTGCCAGCTCACTGACAGGGGCGTTGGAGACCCAGTACTTC.

This clone came up many times. This chain uses TRBV27 with TRBJ2-7, with 9 positions matching TRBD2. Per germline, CDR1 MNHEY and CDR2 SMNVEV (reference sequence). The CDR3 runs to 18 residues. Trimming took 5 bases from V and 2 from J; bases not matched to a gene: 16. The CDR3 protein is CASSLTRSGRFITYEQYF. The DNA of the CDR3 is TGTGCCAGCAGTCTAACCCGGAGCGGGAGGTTTATTACCTACGAGCAGTACTTC.

The rearrangement links TRBV7-2 to TRBJ2-7; D not resolved. Germline V gene lookup returns CDR1 SGHTA and CDR2 FQGNSA. Deletions cut 1 base from V and 0 bases from J, with 10 bases between. This CDR3 has 15 amino acids. DNA of the CDR3: TGTGCCAGCAGCTTAGTTGCGGCAGTCTCCTACGAGCAGTACTTC. This translates into CASSLVAAVSYEQYF.